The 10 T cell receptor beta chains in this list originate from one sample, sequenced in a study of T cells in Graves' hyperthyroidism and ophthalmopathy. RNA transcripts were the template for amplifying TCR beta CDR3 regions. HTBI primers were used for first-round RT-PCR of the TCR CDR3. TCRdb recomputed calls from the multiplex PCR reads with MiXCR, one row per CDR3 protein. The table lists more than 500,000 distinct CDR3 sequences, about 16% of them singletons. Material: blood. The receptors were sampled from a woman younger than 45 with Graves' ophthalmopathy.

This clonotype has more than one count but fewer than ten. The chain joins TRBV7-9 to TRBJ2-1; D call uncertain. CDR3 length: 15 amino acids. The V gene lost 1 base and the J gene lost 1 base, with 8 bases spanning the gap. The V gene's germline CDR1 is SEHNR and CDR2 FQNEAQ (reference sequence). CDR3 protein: CASSLVAASYNEQFF. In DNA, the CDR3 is TGTGCCAGCAGCTTAGTTGCGGCATCCTACAATGAGCAGTTCTTC.

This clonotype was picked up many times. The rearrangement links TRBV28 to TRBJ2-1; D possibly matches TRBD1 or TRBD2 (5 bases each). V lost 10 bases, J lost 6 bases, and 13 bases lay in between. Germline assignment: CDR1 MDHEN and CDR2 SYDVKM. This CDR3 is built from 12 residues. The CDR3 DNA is TGTGCCACTAAAACAGGACTCAATGAGCAGTTCTTC. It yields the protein CATKTGLNEQFF.

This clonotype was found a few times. The CDR3 reads CASSYSSGRREQYF. The CDR3 coding sequence is TGTGCCAGCAGTTACTCTAGCGGGAGACGGGAGCAGTACTTC. The chain is built from TRBV6-5 and TRBJ2-7, with 9 bases that match TRBD2. Germline V CDR1 and CDR2: MNHEY, SVGAGI. The CDR3 contains 14 residues. V dropped 0 bases and J dropped 7; count of bases not matched to a gene: 4.

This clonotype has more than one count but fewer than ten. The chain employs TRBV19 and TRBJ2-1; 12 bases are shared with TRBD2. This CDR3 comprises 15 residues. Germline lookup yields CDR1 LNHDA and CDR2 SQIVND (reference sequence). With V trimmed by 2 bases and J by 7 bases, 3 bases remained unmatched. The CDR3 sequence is CASSILAGGPNEQFF. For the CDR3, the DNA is TGTGCCAGTAGTATACTAGCGGGAGGGCCTAATGAGCAGTTCTTC.

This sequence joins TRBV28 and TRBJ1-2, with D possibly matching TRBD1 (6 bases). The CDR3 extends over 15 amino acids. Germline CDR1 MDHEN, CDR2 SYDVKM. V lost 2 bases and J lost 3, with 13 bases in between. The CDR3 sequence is CASSLGPGAHYGYTF. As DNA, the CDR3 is TGTGCCAGCAGTTTAGGGCCAGGGGCCCACTATGGCTACACCTTC.

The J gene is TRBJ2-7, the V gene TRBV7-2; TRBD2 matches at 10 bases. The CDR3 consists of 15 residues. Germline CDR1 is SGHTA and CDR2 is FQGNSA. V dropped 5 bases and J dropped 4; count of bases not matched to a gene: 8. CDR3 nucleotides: TGTGCCAGCAGCAAAGCGGGAGGGCAGGATTACGAGCAGTACTTC. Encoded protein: CASSKAGGQDYEQYF.

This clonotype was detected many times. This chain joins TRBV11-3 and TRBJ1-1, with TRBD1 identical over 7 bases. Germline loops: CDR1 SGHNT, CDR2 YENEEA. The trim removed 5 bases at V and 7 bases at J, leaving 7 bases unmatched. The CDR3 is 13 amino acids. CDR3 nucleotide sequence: TGTGCCAGCAGCAAACAGGGGTCTGGTGAAGCTTTCTTT. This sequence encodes CASSKQGSGEAFF.

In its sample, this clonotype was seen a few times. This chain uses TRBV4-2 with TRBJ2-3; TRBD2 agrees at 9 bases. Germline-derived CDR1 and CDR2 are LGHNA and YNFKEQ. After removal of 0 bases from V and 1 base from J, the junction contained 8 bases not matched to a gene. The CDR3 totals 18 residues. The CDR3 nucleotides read TGTGCCAGCAGCCAAGAGGGTAGCGGGAGTTACGGCACAGATACGCAGTATTTT. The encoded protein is CASSQEGSGSYGTDTQYF.

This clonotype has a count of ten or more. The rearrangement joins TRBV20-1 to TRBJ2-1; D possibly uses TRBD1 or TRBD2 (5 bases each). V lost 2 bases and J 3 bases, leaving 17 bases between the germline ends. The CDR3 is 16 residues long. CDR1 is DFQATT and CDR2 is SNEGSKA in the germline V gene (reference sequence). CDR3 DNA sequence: TGCAGTGCTAGACCAGAGGGGAACCTATACTACAATGAGCAGTTCTTC. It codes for CSARPEGNLYYNEQFF.

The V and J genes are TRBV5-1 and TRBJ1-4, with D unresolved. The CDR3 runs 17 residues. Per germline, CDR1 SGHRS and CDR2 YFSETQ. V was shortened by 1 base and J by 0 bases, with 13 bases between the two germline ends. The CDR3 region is CASSLRAGHTTNEKLFF. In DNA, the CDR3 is TGCGCCAGCAGCTTGCGGGCAGGCCACACAACTAATGAAAAACTGTTTTTT.